This T cell receptor beta chain was captured by sequencing in a study of CD8+ T cells in alopecia areata. Cell sorting was applied to PBMCs, and CD4+ and CD8+ T cells were collected. In the case of this clone: Its cognate antigen is unknown.

V lost 2 bases and J 2 bases, leaving 10 bases between the germline ends. The length of the CDR3 is 15 residues. Germline V gene sequence: CDR1 LNHDA, CDR2 SQIVND (reference sequence). Study-wide findings and caveats: Lesional scalp displayed greater clonality than normal scalp, most notably in alopecia totalis/universalis.

Sequencing relied on a cDNA template that was reverse transcribed from extracted RNA. Assay: immunoSEQ multiplex PCR; the TCRdb copy retains only in-frame clones and omits some. The sample lists approximately 150,000 clones, 55% seen once, with about 4.5% in the top ten. Sequencing used CD4+ T cells sorted from blood. The gene calls are TRBV19 and TRBJ1-3; perhaps TRBD1 as D (6 bases). The sequence derives from a human donor in good health. The CDR3 sequence: CASSINGQTGNTIYF. The CDR3 coding sequence is TGTGCCAGTAGTATAAACGGACAGACTGGAAACACCATATATTTT.